This T cell receptor (beta chain) was observed in a study of cytomegalovirus exposure and HLA in healthy donors. The CDR3 sequence is 16 residues long. The trim removed 4 bases at V and 1 base at J, leaving 6 bases unmatched. Germline lookup yields CDR1 MNHEY and CDR2 SVGAGI. Study-wide results and limits: What a later analysis reportedly showed was that an Asian-associated ancestry cluster had fewer N-insertions than the roughly 670-donor mean.

The PCR used 60 Vbeta and 13 Jbeta primers. Profiling relied on immunoSEQ multiplex PCR, and the TCRdb table lists in-frame clones only, not all of them. The table includes around 130,000 clones, 70% to 80% detected once. With regard to this clone: Its antigen is not identified.

The chain couples TRBV6-5 to TRBJ1-3, with 8 bases identical to TRBD1. The source of this sequence is a human donor in good health. Sequencing used PBMCs. The chain's CDR3 is CASSLTRTGSGNTIYF. The CDR3 bases are TGTGCCAGCAGTTTGACCCGGACAGGGTCTGGAAACACCATATATTTT.